This T cell receptor (beta chain) was documented in a study of blood T cell repertoires in COVID-19. Study-level information: Collection of acute and convalescent COVID-19 samples took place in the United States, Italy and Spain.

This CDR3 region has 16 residues. Germline V gene lookup returns CDR1 MNHEY and CDR2 SVGAGI. Losses at the gene ends were 0 bases for V and 6 bases for J; bases not matched to a gene: 8. Methods used by the authors: Counts of nucleated cells, estimated from reference gene primer amplification, were obtained. The table came from immunoSEQ multiplex PCR; TCRdb's copy has only in-frame clones and leaves some out. Clonal size and the V and J genes are those of that table, whereas D and trimming came from the DNA. The data contain about 98,000 clones, more than 75% of them seen just once; the ten biggest clones take up roughly 10%.

The sequencing input was peripheral blood. The chain recombines TRBV6-5 with TRBJ2-7; 10 nucleotides line up with TRBD1. This TCR was recovered from a man aged 55 to 70 with active or convalescent COVID-19. The CDR3, as DNA: TGTGCCAGCAGTTACTCGACGTTAAGGACAGGGGGCGAGCAGTACTTC. It codes for CASSYSTLRTGGEQYF.